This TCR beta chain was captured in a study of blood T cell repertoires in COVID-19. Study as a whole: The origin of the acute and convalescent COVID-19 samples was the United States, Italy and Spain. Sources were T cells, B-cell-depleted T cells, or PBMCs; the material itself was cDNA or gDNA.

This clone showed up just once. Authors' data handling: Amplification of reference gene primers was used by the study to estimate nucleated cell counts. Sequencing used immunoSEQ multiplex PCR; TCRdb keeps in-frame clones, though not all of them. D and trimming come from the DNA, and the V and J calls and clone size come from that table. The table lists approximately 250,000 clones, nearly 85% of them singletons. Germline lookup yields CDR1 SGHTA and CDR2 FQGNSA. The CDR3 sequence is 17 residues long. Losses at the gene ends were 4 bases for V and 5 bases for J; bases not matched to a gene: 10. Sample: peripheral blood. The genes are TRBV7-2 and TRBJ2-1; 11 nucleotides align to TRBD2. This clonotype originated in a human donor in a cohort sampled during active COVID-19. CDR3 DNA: TGTGCCAGCAGCTCACTACTAGGGACTAGCGGTAACAATGAGCAGTTCTTC. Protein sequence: CASSSLLGTSGNNEQFF.